This T cell receptor beta chain was sequenced for a study of response to subunit inactivated influenza vaccine. TCRdb fed the RT-PCR reads into MiXCR, producing one record per CDR3 protein. The sample comprises 150,000 to 200,000 distinct CDR3 sequences, 9.5% to 13% of which are singletons, and around 12% rests with the top ten. Germline CDR1 reads SGHVS; CDR2 reads FQNEAQ. Trimming cost V 5 bases and J 4 bases, with 18 bases left between them. This CDR3 contains 16 residues. Sequenced here: non-naive T cells sorted from PBMCs, sampled more than 35 days after vaccination. This chain uses TRBV7-8 with TRBJ2-1; D possibly corresponds to TRBD2 (6 bases). The sequence was collected from a man in his forties or fifties who received an inactivated influenza vaccine. CDR3 in DNA: TGTGCCAGCAGCGCGAGTCAACTAGCAGCTTACAATGAGCAGTTCTTC. Its protein is CASSASQLAAYNEQFF.